The sequence of this T cell receptor (beta chain) was determined in a study of identical twins. With 3 bases removed from V and 0 bases from J, the gap between germline ends came to 23 bases. The CDR3 is 19 residues long. CDR1 is SGHAT and CDR2 is FQDESV in the germline V gene (reference sequence). TCRdb used MiXCR to reprocess the 5' RACE reads, holding one entry per CDR3 protein. The sample lists 600,000 to 800,000 distinct CDR3 sequences, approximately 21% seen once, with 4% to 4.5% in the top ten. This clonotype came up many times. The sample was also reused in another study, on T cells expressing NK-cell markers.

The specimen sequenced was PBMCs. The sequence derives from a young woman in good health. V usage is TRBV11-1 and J usage is TRBJ1-1, with D possibly TRBD1 on 5 matching bases. CDR3 region: CASSFSIGTQQRMNTEAFF. The CDR3 DNA reads as TGTGCCAGCAGCTTTTCGATAGGGACCCAACAGAGGATGAACACTGAAGCTTTCTTT. The full variable domain, rest sourced from reference TRBV11-1 and TRBJ1-1, is EAEVAQSPRYKITEKSQAVAFWCDPISGHATLYWYRQILGQGPELLVQFQDESVVDDSQLPKDRFSAERLKGVDSTLKIQPAELGDSAMYLCASSFSIGTQQRMNTEAFFGQGTRLTVV.